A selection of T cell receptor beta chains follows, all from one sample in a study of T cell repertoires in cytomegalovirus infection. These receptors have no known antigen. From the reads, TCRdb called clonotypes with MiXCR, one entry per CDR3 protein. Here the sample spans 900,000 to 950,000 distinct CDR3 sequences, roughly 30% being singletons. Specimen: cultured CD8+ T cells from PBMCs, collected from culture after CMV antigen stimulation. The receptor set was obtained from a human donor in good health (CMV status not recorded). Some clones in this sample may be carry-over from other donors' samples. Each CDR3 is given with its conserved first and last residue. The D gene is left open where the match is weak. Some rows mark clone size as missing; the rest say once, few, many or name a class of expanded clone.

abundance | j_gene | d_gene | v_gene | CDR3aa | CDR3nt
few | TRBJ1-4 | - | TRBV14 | CASSHRRTPNEKLFF | TGTGCCAGCAGCCACCGTCGGACCCCCAATGAAAAACTGTTTTTT
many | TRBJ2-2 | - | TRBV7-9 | CASSLLPWTVDPLNTGELFF | TGTGCCAGCAGTTTGCTGCCCTGGACAGTAGACCCGCTGAACACCGGGGAGCTGTTTTTT
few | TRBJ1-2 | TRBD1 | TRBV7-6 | CASTPTRDSNYGYTF | TGTGCCAGCACCCCTACCCGGGACAGTAACTATGGCTACACCTTC
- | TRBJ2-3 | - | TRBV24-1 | CATSDLGTNWGTDTQYF | TGTGCCACCAGTGATTTGGGGACGAACTGGGGGACAGATACGCAGTATTTT
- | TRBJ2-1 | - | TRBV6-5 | CASSSKGLQIGEQFF | TGTGCCAGCAGTTCTAAGGGACTCCAAATCGGTGAGCAGTTCTTC
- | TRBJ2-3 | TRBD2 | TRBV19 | CATSGGDTDTQYF | TGTGCCACTAGCGGGGGGGATACAGATACGCAGTATTTT
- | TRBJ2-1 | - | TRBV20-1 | CSARARRVGHYNEQFF | TGCAGTGCTAGAGCTCGAAGGGTCGGGCACTACAATGAGCAGTTCTTC
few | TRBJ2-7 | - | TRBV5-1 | CASSFRTSYEQYF | TGCGCCAGCAGCTTTAGAACCTCCTACGAGCAGTACTTC
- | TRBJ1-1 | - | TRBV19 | CASSIMGIDTEAFF | TGTGCCAGTAGTATCATGGGGATTGACACTGAAGCTTTCTTT
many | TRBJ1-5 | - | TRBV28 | CASSLWGSRNQPQHF | TGTGCCAGCAGTTTATGGGGCAGCCGCAATCAGCCCCAGCATTTT
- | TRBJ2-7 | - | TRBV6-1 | CASSDLFTGYEQYF | TGTGCCAGCAGTGACCTTTTCACTGGGTACGAGCAGTACTTC
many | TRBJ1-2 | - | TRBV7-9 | CASSLGSLYGYTF | TGTGCCAGCAGCTTGGGGTCGCTCTATGGCTACACCTTC
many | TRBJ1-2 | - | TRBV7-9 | CASSLDDRTISNYGYTF | TGTGCCAGCAGCTTAGATGACAGGACGATCTCTAACTATGGCTACACCTTC
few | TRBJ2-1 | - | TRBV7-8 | CASSLEAHIADNEQFF | TGTGCCAGCAGCTTAGAGGCACATATAGCTGACAATGAGCAGTTCTTC
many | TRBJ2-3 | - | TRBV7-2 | CASSFTAITDTQYF | TGTGCCAGCAGCTTTACAGCGATCACAGATACGCAGTATTTT
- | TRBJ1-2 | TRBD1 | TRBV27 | CASSSPGQGASGYTF | TGTGCCAGCAGTTCCCCGGGACAGGGGGCGTCGGGCTACACCTTC
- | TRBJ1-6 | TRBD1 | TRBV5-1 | CASMLTGSSYNSPLHF | TGCGCCAGCATGCTGACAGGGAGTTCCTATAATTCACCCCTCCACTTT
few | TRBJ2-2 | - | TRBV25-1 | CASSHRGPPFTGELFF | TGTGCCAGCAGTCACCGGGGACCCCCTTTCACCGGGGAGCTGTTTTTT
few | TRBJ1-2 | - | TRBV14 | CASSRGRIYGYTF | TGTGCCAGCAGCCGGGGCCGAATCTATGGCTACACCTTC
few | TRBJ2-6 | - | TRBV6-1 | CASRDPPGGANVLTF | TGTGCCAGCAGGGATCCCCCGGGAGGGGCCAACGTCCTGACTTTC
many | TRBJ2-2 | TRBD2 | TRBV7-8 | CASSLVFVGLAGPNTGELFF | TGTGCCAGCAGCTTAGTTTTCGTGGGGCTAGCGGGACCGAACACCGGGGAGCTGTTTTTT
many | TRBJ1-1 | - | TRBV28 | CASSWVAGEGGTEAFF | TGTGCCAGCAGTTGGGTGGCGGGTGAAGGGGGAACTGAAGCTTTCTTT
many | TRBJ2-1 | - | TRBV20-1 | CSARTNEQFF | TGCAGTGCTAGAACCAATGAGCAGTTCTTC
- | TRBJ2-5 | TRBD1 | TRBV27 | CASSTRTGFETQYF | TGTGCCAGCAGTACCCGGACAGGGTTTGAGACCCAGTACTTC
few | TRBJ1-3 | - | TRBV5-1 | CASSTGRFGNTIYF | TGCGCCAGCAGCACGGGGAGATTTGGAAACACCATATATTTT
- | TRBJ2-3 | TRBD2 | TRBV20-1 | CSATRTSDSTDTQYF | TGCAGTGCTACGAGGACTAGCGACAGCACAGATACGCAGTATTTT
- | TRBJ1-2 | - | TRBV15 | CATSRDKSPAWGYTF | TGTGCCACCAGCAGAGATAAGTCTCCCGCCTGGGGCTACACCTTC
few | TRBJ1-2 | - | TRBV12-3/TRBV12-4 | CASRYKDGYTF | TGTGCCAGCAGGTACAAGGATGGCTACACCTTC
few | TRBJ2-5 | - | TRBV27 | CASSPTQGIGETQYF | TGTGCCAGCAGTCCCACGCAGGGGATCGGGGAGACCCAGTACTTC
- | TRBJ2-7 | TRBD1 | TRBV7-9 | CASSQGVARVPYEQYF | TGTGCCAGCAGCCAGGGGGTGGCCAGGGTACCCTACGAGCAGTACTTC
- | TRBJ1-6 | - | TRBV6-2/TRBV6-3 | CAGSPGGSYNSPLHF | TGTGCCGGCAGCCCTGGGGGCTCCTATAATTCACCCCTCCACTTT